This T cell receptor beta chain appears in the sequencing data of a study of blood T cell repertoires in COVID-19. About the study: Samples of COVID-19 (acute and convalescent) were obtained from the United States, Italy and Spain. The analysed material was cDNA or gDNA that came from T cells, B-cell-depleted T cells, or PBMCs.

The germline V gene has CDR1 LGHNA and CDR2 YNFKEQ. Between the trimmed V and J ends, which lost 4 bases and 6 bases, there was a span of 10 bases. The CDR3 spans 13 residues. In the authors' methods: Quantification of nucleated cells was approximated via reference gene primer amplification. Generated by immunoSEQ multiplex PCR, the TCRdb table keeps only in-frame clones and is missing some. The DNA gave D and trimming, while V, J and clone size come from that table. The data contain approximately 97,000 clones, 75% to 90% of them seen just once; the ten biggest clones take up about 38%. This receptor was obtained from a man at least 80 years old with acute or convalescent COVID-19. Input material: peripheral blood. The rearrangement uses TRBV4-2 and TRBJ2-1; D might be TRBD2 (5 bases). This chain's CDR3 is CASSRGSGNEQFF. In DNA form, the CDR3 reads TGTGCCAGCAGCCGCGGGTCCGGCAATGAGCAGTTCTTC.